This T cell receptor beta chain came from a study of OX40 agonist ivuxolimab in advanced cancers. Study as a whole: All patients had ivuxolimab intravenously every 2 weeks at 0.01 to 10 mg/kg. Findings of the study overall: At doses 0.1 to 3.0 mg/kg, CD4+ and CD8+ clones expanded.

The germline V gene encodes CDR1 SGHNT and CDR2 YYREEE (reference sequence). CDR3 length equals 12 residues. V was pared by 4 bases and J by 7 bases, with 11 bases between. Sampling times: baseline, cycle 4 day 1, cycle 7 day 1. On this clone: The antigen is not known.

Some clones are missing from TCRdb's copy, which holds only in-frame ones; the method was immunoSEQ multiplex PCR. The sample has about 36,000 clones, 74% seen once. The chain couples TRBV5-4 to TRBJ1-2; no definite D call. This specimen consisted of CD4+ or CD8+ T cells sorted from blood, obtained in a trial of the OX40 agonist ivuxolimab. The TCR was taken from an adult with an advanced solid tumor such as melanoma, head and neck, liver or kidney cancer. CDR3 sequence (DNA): TGTGCCAGCAGCCCGGGCGAGGGTGGCTACACCTTC. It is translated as CASSPGEGGYTF.